The entry that follows covers one TCR beta chain sequence. This specimen belongs to a study of T cell repertoires in cytomegalovirus infection. As for the study in general: A matching HLA type, together with CMV infection, was signaled by public TCR beta signatures.

One entry per CDR3 protein results from TCRdb running MiXCR on the reads. The repertoire holds approximately 500,000 distinct CDR3 sequences, with more than 15% as singletons. V lost 4 bases to trimming and J lost 4 bases; unmatched junction nucleotides: 2. Germline CDR1 reads SGHKS; CDR2 reads YYEKEE (reference sequence). This CDR3 region has 14 residues. This clonotype was sampled from a human donor in good health (CMV status not recorded). Some clones in this sample may be carry-over from other donors' samples. The gene calls are TRBV5-5 and TRBJ1-4, with 9 positions matching TRBD1. Sequenced material: CD8+ T cells from PBMCs. CDR3 region: CASSQGQGNEKLFF. The CDR3 DNA reads as TGTGCCAGCAGCCAGGGACAGGGTAATGAAAAACTGTTTTTT.